This T cell receptor (beta chain) appears in the sequencing data of a study of human CD8 memory T cell subsets (TCRdb year 2020). Broadly, across the study: TCRbeta repertoires of stem-like (TSTEM), progenitor exhausted-like (TPEX) and effector memory CD8+ T cell subsets were compared to assess their clonal relationships. Six donors each provided TSTEM, TPEX and effector memory subsets, and TCRbeta repertoires were obtained from all six. Summary of the overall study and its limitations: TSTEM and TPEX subsets showed similarly high normalized Shannon-Wiener diversity, whereas effector memory subsets were comparatively less diverse. Based on Chao1 estimates, TSTEM subsets appeared to have greater repertoire diversity than TPEX subsets, which could potentially reflect a broader range of specificities. Sequencing was limited to TCRbeta chains, and the repertoire comparisons were based on about 6 donors analyzed with paired t-tests and Bonferroni correction. Clonotypes were shared with effector memory cells by both stem-like subsets, but only minimal overlap was found between TSTEM and TPEX repertoires, suggesting distinct antigen spectra.

These reads were obtained on a NextSeq 550. A Human TCR Profiling Kit was used to prepare UMI-labeled 5' RACE TCRbeta libraries. Every TCRbeta library was prepared in parallel with an identical number of PCR cycles. The source study handled its data this way. Between 3,000 and 18,000 functional CDR3beta clonotypes were contained in each TCRbeta library. MIGEC 1.2.9 was used for UMI extraction and consensus assembly, with a minimum of three reads required per UMI. MiXCR 3.0.3 was used to extract the in-frame CDR3beta repertoires. After each sample was downsampled to 42,000 randomly selected UMIs, diversity metrics were computed in VDJtools 1.2.1. Repertoire overlap metrics D, R and F2 were calculated in VDJtools for the top 3,000 clones of each sample pair. Through TCRdb reprocessing, the reads give one entry per CDR3 protein sequence; DNA is omitted. These V and J calls rely on TCRdb rather than the paper's analysis. The sample table gives about 11,000 distinct CDR3 sequences. The ten largest clones represent 15% of the sample.

Turning to this clonotype: The antigen this receptor binds is unknown.

CDR1 is given as WNHNN and CDR2 as SYGVQD, both from the germline V gene (reference sequence). From the cysteine through the phenylalanine, the CDR3 covers 17 amino acids. No DNA appears here. CCR7+ PD-1- TIGIT- cells were the ones classified as stem-like memory CD8+ T cells (TSTEM). Density gradient separation was used to isolate peripheral blood mononuclear cells from buffy coats of healthy donors. In the study, total CD8+ T cells were enriched by negative magnetic separation with EasySep or MojoSort CD8+ T cell isolation kits. For each subset, total RNA was extracted using an RNeasy Mini Kit from duplicate vials of approximately 160,000 sorted CD8+ T cells. PBMCs were used either fresh or after being cryopreserved in fetal bovine serum containing around 9.4% DMSO. Fluorescence-activated cell sorting on a FACSAria III was used to sort the CD8+ T cell subsets to purity.

This clonotype was sampled from a human donor in good health. This receptor chain uses TRBV10-1 and TRBJ2-3; the D gene TCRdb calls, TRBD2, cannot be checked with no DNA. Sequencing used CD8+ stem-like memory T cells (TSCM and TCM) sorted from PBMCs. The cell subset or site label here, explained by the study, means: stem-like memory CD8 T cells (TSTEM), CCR7+ PD-1- TIGIT-. The CDR3 amino acid sequence is: CASSEVRAGGSTDTQYF.